One and the same sample provided the 20 T cell receptor beta chains below, sequenced in a study of CD8 T cells in ankylosing spondylitis. TCRdb reprocessed the 5' RACE reads with MiXCR, giving one entry per CDR3 protein. Seen here are around 130,000 distinct CDR3 sequences, roughly 13% observed once, and the top ten hold roughly 3%. Specimen: blood, either unsorted or a sorted T cell fraction (not recorded which). The source of these receptors is a female donor with ankylosing spondylitis or in good health (not recorded which).

The chain recombines TRBV5-1 with TRBJ1-2, with TRBD1 identical over 10 bases. The CDR3 is 15 residues long. V dropped 4 bases and J dropped 4; count of bases not matched to a gene: 7. Per the germline V gene, CDR1 is SGHRS and CDR2 is YFSETQ. This chain's CDR3 is CASSPGTGEGYGYTF. In DNA, the CDR3 is TGCGCCAGCAGCCCCGGGACAGGGGAAGGCTATGGCTACACCTTC.

This clonotype showed up many times. The chain has TRBV4-2 and TRBJ2-7; the match to TRBD2 covers 10 bases. Germline V gene lookup returns CDR1 LGHNA and CDR2 YNFKEQ. V lost 3 bases, J lost 3 bases, and 5 bases stayed unmatched. This CDR3 comprises 15 residues. DNA of the CDR3: TGTGCCAGCAGCCACCGGCTAGCGGGAGTCTACGAGCAGTACTTC. It is translated as CASSHRLAGVYEQYF.

J is TRBJ1-1 and V is TRBV7-3; D is unclear. Trimming pared 5 bases from V and 5 bases from J, leaving 12 bases between. This CDR3 region has 13 residues. Germline CDR1 reads SGHTA; CDR2 reads FQGTGA. CDR3 amino acids: CASSPWTLTEAFF. The DNA for the CDR3 is TGTGCCAGCAGCCCCTGGACGCTTACTGAAGCTTTCTTT.

This clonotype was counted only a few times. This chain connects TRBV6-5 to TRBJ1-2; 7 bases agree with TRBD1. Germline V gene lookup returns CDR1 MNHEY and CDR2 SVGAGI. Trimming took 0 bases from V and 4 from J; bases not matched to a gene: 5. The CDR3 is 15 amino acids. The CDR3: CASSYSTGKGYGYTF. In nucleotides, the CDR3 is TGTGCCAGCAGTTACTCGACAGGGAAGGGCTATGGCTACACCTTC.

CDR3 in amino acids: CASSRRGRSEQFF. CDR3 in DNA: TGTGCCAGCAGCCGCAGGGGGCGAAGTGAGCAGTTCTTC. The chain is built from TRBV7-6 and TRBJ2-1; 8 nucleotides align to TRBD1. J was trimmed by 9 bases and V by 5 bases; bases with no gene match: 6. Germline V gene data show CDR1 as SGHVS and CDR2 as FNYEAQ. The CDR3 covers 13 residues.

The V and J genes are TRBV29-1 and TRBJ2-7; possibly TRBD1 or TRBD2 for D (5 bases each). There are 12 residues in the CDR3. Germline assignment: CDR1 SQVTM and CDR2 ANQGSEA. V was clipped by 4 bases and J by 2 bases, with 9 bases between them. CDR3: CSVAKGPYEQYF. CDR3 bases: TGCAGCGTTGCGAAGGGACCCTACGAGCAGTACTTC.

This clonotype was seen at least ten times. V is TRBV29-1 and J is TRBJ2-3, with D maybe TRBD1 (6 bases). This CDR3 comprises 13 residues. V lost 6 bases and J 2 bases, leaving 12 bases between the germline ends. Germline V gene data show CDR1 as SQVTM and CDR2 as ANQGSEA. The CDR3 coding sequence is TGCAGCGTCGGACAGCTCCTCACAGATACGCAGTATTTT. Encoded protein: CSVGQLLTDTQYF.

This clonotype was observed at least ten times. The chain is built from TRBV9 and TRBJ2-5; TRBD2 matches at 15 bases. J gave up 5 bases and V 3 bases, and 14 bases lay outside the gene matches. The CDR3 loop spans 19 amino acids. Germline values: CDR1 SGDLS, CDR2 YYNGEE. CDR3 loop: CASSAQGTSGGRYQETQYF. CDR3 nucleotide sequence: TGTGCCAGCAGCGCCCAAGGGACTAGCGGGGGGCGGTATCAGGAGACCCAGTACTTC.

CDR3 in amino acids: CSARPAAGYNEQFF. CDR3 nucleotides: TGCAGTGCTAGGCCCGCGGCGGGATACAATGAGCAGTTCTTC. The chain combines TRBV20-1 with TRBJ2-1, with D tentatively TRBD2 (6 bases). The V gene's germline CDR1 is DFQATT and CDR2 SNEGSKA (reference sequence). The CDR3 has 14 residues. Trimming removed 3 bases from V and 4 bases from J, with 13 bases in between.

This clonotype was observed a handful of times. Without the conserved terminal phenylalanine or tryptophan, this CDR3 likely stems from a read error. It is unclear where the CDR3 begins or ends on the DNA, so no DNA is shown, and the CDR3 is as TCRdb lists it. This chain uses TRBV15 with TRBJ1-2; the DNA was not compared with TRBD1, the D call given in the table. Germline V gene lookup returns CDR1 LNHNV and CDR2 YYDKDF (reference sequence). The CDR3 spans 12 residues, counting both ends. CDR3 region: CATSRDEDPGHY.

A few counts support this clonotype. CDR3 loop: CASSDSPGTYNEQFF. The CDR3 DNA is TGCGCCAGCAGCGATTCGCCGGGAACCTACAATGAGCAGTTCTTC. The rearrangement uses TRBV5-1 and TRBJ2-1, with a tentative D call TRBD2 (5 bases). CDR3 length equals 15 residues. Germline V gives CDR1 SGHRS, CDR2 YFSETQ. V shed 4 bases and J shed 2 bases, with 13 bases lying between them.

This clonotype was seen repeatedly, ten times or more. The J gene is TRBJ2-3, the V gene TRBV7-9, with TRBD2 as a possible D gene (6 bases). The CDR3 consists of 12 residues. The germline V and J ends were trimmed by 1 base and 10 bases, with 9 bases remaining between them. Germline V gene lookup returns CDR1 SEHNR and CDR2 FQNEAQ (reference sequence). Here the CDR3 reads CASSLDGRPQYF. The CDR3 DNA is TGTGCCAGCAGCTTAGATGGGAGGCCGCAGTATTTT.

This clonotype was seen more than once but under ten times. The chain is built from TRBV5-6 and TRBJ2-3; 9 nucleotides line up with TRBD2. The length of the CDR3 is 19 residues. Germline CDR1 SGHDT, CDR2 YYEEEE. V dropped 2 bases and J dropped 6; count of bases not matched to a gene: 19. CDR3 residues: CASSFYSPSLAGGPDTQYF. CDR3 in DNA: TGTGCCAGCAGCTTTTATTCTCCTTCACTAGCGGGCGGTCCGGATACGCAGTATTTT. Together with reference TRBV5-6 and TRBJ2-3, the CDR3 gives the full variable domain: DAGVTQSPTHLIKTRGQQVTLRCSPKSGHDTVSWYQQALGQGPQFIFQYYEEEERQRGNFPDRFSGHQFPNYSSELNVNALLLGDSALYLCASSFYSPSLAGGPDTQYFGPGTRLTVL.

Details on this clonotype: With a much larger clone just one base away, this may be a read error. The rearrangement joins TRBV20-1 to TRBJ1-5, with D uncertain. Germline lookup yields CDR1 DFQATT and CDR2 SNEGSKA (reference sequence). The CDR3 extends over 14 amino acids. The CDR3 DNA is TGCAGTGCTAGCCTCGGGAGCGGCAATCAGCCCCGGCATTTT. Protein product: CSASLGSGNQPRHF.

There are a few counts of this clonotype. V and J are TRBV5-1 and TRBJ1-6; 7 positions match TRBD1. V lost 3 bases to trimming and J lost 5 bases; unmatched junction nucleotides: 8. This CDR3 is 16 amino acids long. Germline CDR1 SGHRS, CDR2 YFSETQ. DNA of the CDR3: TGCGCCAGCAGCTCGGGACAGTCGGTTCATAATTCACCCCTCCACTTT. It is translated as CASSSGQSVHNSPLHF.

The chain employs TRBV20-1 and TRBJ2-5; TRBD2 aligns across 10 bases. Unmatched junction bases numbered 6, after V lost 3 bases and J lost 8 bases. Germline V CDR1 and CDR2: DFQATT, SNEGSKA (reference sequence). The CDR3 is made up of 13 amino acids. As DNA, the CDR3 is TGCAGTGCTAGCCTAGCGGGGGTGCAAACCCAGTACTTC. Residues: CSASLAGVQTQYF.

The chain employs TRBV20-1 and TRBJ1-5; TRBD1 agrees at 7 bases. CDR1 and CDR2 from the germline V gene are DFQATT and SNEGSKA (reference sequence). The CDR3 runs 15 residues. V dropped 3 bases and J dropped 2; count of bases not matched to a gene: 7. For the CDR3, the DNA is TGCAGTGCTAGCCGACAGGGTATGGGCAATCAGCCCCAGCATTTT. This translates into CSASRQGMGNQPQHF.

This clonotype has at least ten counts. The chain recombines TRBV18 with TRBJ2-3; 11 nucleotides match TRBD1. Germline CDR1 is KGHSH and CDR2 is LQKENI. This CDR3 has 16 residues. V lost 3 bases to trimming and J lost 1 base; unmatched junction nucleotides: 3. CDR3 in amino acids: CASSPGQGVGTDTQYF. The CDR3 DNA is TGTGCCAGCTCACCGGGACAGGGGGTCGGCACAGATACGCAGTATTTT.

This clonotype has ten or more counts. The genes are TRBV14 and TRBJ2-1, with 13 nucleotides matching TRBD2. The germline gives CDR1 SGHDN, CDR2 FVKESK. The length of the CDR3 is 17 residues. Trimming removed 8 bases from V and 0 bases from J; junction bases left unmatched: 7. The CDR3 coding sequence is TGTGCCAGCTCGGGACTAGCGGGACTTAGCTCCTACAATGAGCAGTTCTTC. Amino acid sequence: CASSGLAGLSSYNEQFF.

This chain uses TRBV20-1 with TRBJ2-5, with a tentative D call TRBD1 (6 bases). V was cut by 2 bases and J by 1 base, with 14 bases left in between. Germline values: CDR1 DFQATT, CDR2 SNEGSKA (reference sequence). The CDR3 covers 15 residues. The CDR3 here is CSARPTQGFQETQYF. In DNA, the CDR3 is TGCAGTGCTAGACCGACCCAGGGGTTCCAAGAGACCCAGTACTTC.